The text below deals with one TCR beta chain. This sample was included in a study of blood T cell repertoires in COVID-19. The germline gives CDR1 SGHRS, CDR2 YFSETQ. This CDR3 spans 14 amino acids. V dropped 5 bases and J dropped 6; count of bases not matched to a gene: 8. Sequencing was performed with immunoSEQ multiplex PCR; in TCRdb, only in-frame clones are kept and a portion is missing. The table shows fewer than 200,000 clones, with about 80% occurring only once. The sequence was obtained from a woman in her sixties or seventies with acute or convalescent COVID-19. Sequencing was carried out using peripheral blood. This chain connects TRBV5-1 to TRBJ2-3; 8 bases line up with TRBD2. The CDR3 DNA follows: TGCGCCAGCAGACAGGGAGGCGGGAGGGATACGCAGTATTTT. Its translation is CASRQGGGRDTQYF.